At least ten counts were recorded for the clone carrying this T cell receptor beta chain. Its antigen is as yet unknown. The data originate from a study of neurological immune-mediated disorders. Study results and caveats: None of the CDR3 amino acid sequences in expanded clones turned up in more than one subject, which points to private repertoires in all groups.

TCRdb analysed the 5' RACE reads with MiXCR anew, one entry per CDR3 protein. The top ten hold about 4.7% of the sample, which has approximately 48,000 distinct CDR3 sequences, 15% to 20% seen once. Germline values: CDR1 MNHNY, CDR2 SVGAGI (reference sequence). The CDR3 is 12 amino acids. V was cut by 7 bases and J by 9 bases, with 13 bases left in between. The rearrangement uses TRBV6-6 and TRBJ2-4, with TRBD2 as a possible D gene (5 bases). Sequenced input: PBMCs. This clonotype originated in a man between 60 and 75 years old in good health. This CDR3 reads CASTTIGGIQYF. CDR3 sequence (DNA): TGTGCCAGCACCACTATCGGAGGCATTCAGTACTTC.